This is a list of T cell receptor beta chains from one sample in a study of regulatory T cells in long-lasting Graves disease. TCRdb called the multiplex PCR reads again in MiXCR, with one record for every CDR3 protein. In the table there are about 350,000 distinct CDR3 sequences, 15% to 20% of which are singletons. The sample was also reused in another study, on T cells in Graves' hyperthyroidism and ophthalmopathy.

The material was peripheral blood mononuclear cells (PBMCs), obtained at new diagnosis, from a patient treated with antithyroid drugs. These receptors were obtained from a woman aged 18-30 years with Graves disease. Both conserved end residues are part of each CDR3. D genes are given only for firm matches. Some rows mark clone size as missing; the rest say once, few, many or name a class of expanded clone.

TRBV7-2,-,TRBJ1-1,many,CASSLPGTEAFF,TGTGCCAGCAGCTTACCGGGCACTGAAGCTTTCTTT
TRBV11-2,-,TRBJ1-1,many,CASSLVGGLGTEAFF,TGTGCCAGCAGCTTAGTGGGAGGGTTAGGCACTGAAGCTTTCTTT
TRBV7-2,-,TRBJ1-4,many,CASTRGATNEKLFF,TGTGCCAGCACTCGGGGTGCAACTAATGAAAAACTGTTTTTT
TRBV2,TRBD1,TRBJ2-1,many,CASRMGQGQFNEQFF,TGTGCCAGCAGGATGGGACAGGGACAATTTAATGAGCAGTTCTTC
TRBV27,TRBD1,TRBJ2-7,many,CASSSSGTGYEQYF,TGTGCCAGCAGTTCGTCCGGGACAGGCTACGAGCAGTACTTC
TRBV7-9,TRBD1,TRBJ2-7,many,CASSPPGQGVEQYF,TGTGCCAGCAGCCCTCCGGGACAGGGGGTGGAGCAGTACTTC
TRBV10-2,-,TRBJ2-7,many,CASSESKGFLFEQYF,TGCGCCAGCAGTGAGTCGAAAGGGTTCCTGTTCGAGCAGTACTTC
TRBV28,-,TRBJ2-7,many,CASSFPRRLLHEQYF,TGTGCCAGCAGTTTCCCCCGACGCCTCCTCCACGAGCAGTACTTC
TRBV3-1,-,TRBJ2-3,many,CASSHGWGGADTQYF,TGTGCCAGCAGCCACGGATGGGGAGGCGCAGATACGCAGTATTTT
TRBV2,-,TRBJ2-2,many,CASSPRGDSHTGELFF,TGTGCCAGCAGCCCCCGCGGGGACAGCCACACCGGGGAGCTGTTTTTT
TRBV29-1,-,TRBJ2-7,-,CSVEVNHPTYEQYF,TGCAGCGTTGAAGTAAACCACCCGACCTACGAGCAGTACTTC
TRBV30,-,TRBJ1-6,many,CAWSSTGRSSYNSPLHF,TGTGCCTGGAGTAGCACCGGTCGAAGCTCCTATAATTCACCCCTCCACTTT
TRBV2,TRBD1,TRBJ2-3,many,CASRVGQARSDTQYF,TGTGCCAGCAGAGTAGGACAGGCCCGATCAGATACGCAGTATTTT
TRBV7-8,TRBD2,TRBJ2-5,few,CASSLSSGRAQETQYF,TGTGCCAGCAGCCTATCTAGCGGGAGGGCCCAAGAGACCCAGTACTTC
TRBV12-3/TRBV12-4,-,TRBJ1-1,many,CASTRLFFRKGRRTEAFF,TGTGCCAGCACCCGATTGTTTTTTCGTAAGGGTAGGAGGACTGAAGCTTTCTTT
TRBV2,-,TRBJ2-7,many,CASSEAHSRSEQYF,TGTGCCAGCAGTGAAGCGCACTCACGCTCCGAGCAGTACTTC
TRBV9,TRBD2,TRBJ2-3,many,CASSVGPGTSGAGDTQYF,TGTGCCAGCAGCGTAGGCCCGGGGACTAGCGGGGCTGGGGATACGCAGTATTTT
TRBV29-1,TRBD2,TRBJ2-3,many,CSVSGLAGVTDTQYF,TGCAGCGTTTCGGGACTAGCGGGAGTAACAGATACGCAGTATTTT
TRBV5-4,TRBD1,TRBJ1-6,many,CASSFTGDNDPLHF,TGTGCCAGCAGCTTTACAGGGGACAACGACCCCCTCCACTTT
TRBV10-3,-,TRBJ1-1,few,CAIRGGSITEAFF,TGTGCCATCAGGGGCGGGAGCATAACTGAAGCTTTCTTT
TRBV27,TRBD1,TRBJ1-6,few,CASSSRTGSSYNSPLHF,TGTGCCAGCAGTTCGCGGACAGGAAGCTCCTATAATTCACCCCTCCACTTT